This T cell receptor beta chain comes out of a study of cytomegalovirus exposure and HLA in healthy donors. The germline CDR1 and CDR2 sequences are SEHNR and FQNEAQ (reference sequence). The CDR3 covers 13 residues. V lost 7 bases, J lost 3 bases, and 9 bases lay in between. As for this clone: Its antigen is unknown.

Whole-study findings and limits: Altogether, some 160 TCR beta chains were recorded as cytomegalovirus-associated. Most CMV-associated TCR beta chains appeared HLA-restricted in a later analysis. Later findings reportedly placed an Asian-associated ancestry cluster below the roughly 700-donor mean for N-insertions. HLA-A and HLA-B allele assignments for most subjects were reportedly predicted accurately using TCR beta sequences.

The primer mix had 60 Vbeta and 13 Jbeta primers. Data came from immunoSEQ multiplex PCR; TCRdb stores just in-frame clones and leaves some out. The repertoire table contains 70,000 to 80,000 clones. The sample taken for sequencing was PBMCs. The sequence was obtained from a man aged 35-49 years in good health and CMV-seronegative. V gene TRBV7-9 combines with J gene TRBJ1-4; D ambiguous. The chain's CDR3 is CASKRGSNEKLFF. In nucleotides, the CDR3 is TGTGCCAGCAAGCGGGGATCTAATGAAAAACTGTTTTTT.